This is a list of T cell receptor beta chains from one sample in a study of cytomegalovirus exposure and HLA in healthy donors. Assay used: immunoSEQ multiplex PCR; TCRdb lists only in-frame clones, some missing. The table has about 85,000 clones, roughly 70% seen once. Source material: PBMCs. The receptors originated from a man between 25 and 39 years old in good health and CMV-seronegative. Each CDR3 is given with its conserved first and last residue. A D gene is named only where the DNA matches it firmly. Where a row states a size, it is once, few, many or the class of an expanded clone; other rows omit it.

J: TRBJ2-5; size: few; V: TRBV28; D: TRBD2; DNA: TGTGCCAGCAGTTCCGCGACTAGCGGGGTACAAGAGACCCAGTACTTC; CDR3: CASSSATSGVQETQYF
J: TRBJ2-7; size: -; V: TRBV4-1; D: -; DNA: TGCGCCAGCAGCCAAGATCCGGGGGTGGCGGGTCACTCCTACGAGCAGTACTTC; CDR3: CASSQDPGVAGHSYEQYF
J: TRBJ2-2; size: once; V: TRBV6-1; D: -; DNA: TGTGCCAGCGCTGCGCAGGGGTGGGCCACCGGGGAGCTGTTTTTT; CDR3: CASAAQGWATGELFF
J: TRBJ2-6; size: few; V: TRBV27; D: -; DNA: TGTGCCAGCAGTGATCTGGGCGGGGGGGCCAACGTCCTGACTTTC; CDR3: CASSDLGGGANVLTF
J: TRBJ2-2; size: -; V: TRBV7-3; D: TRBD2; DNA: TGTGCCAGCAGCTTAATAGCGGGTACGAACACCGGGGAGCTGTTTTTT; CDR3: CASSLIAGTNTGELFF
J: TRBJ2-2; size: -; V: TRBV27; D: TRBD2; DNA: TGTGCCAGCAGTCTCGGACTAGCTTCTAGGGAGCTGTTTTTT; CDR3: CASSLGLASRELFF
J: TRBJ1-1; size: few; V: TRBV6-1; D: TRBD1; DNA: TGTGCCAGCAGACAGGGGGCCCTGGCCGAAGCTTTCTTT; CDR3: CASRQGALAEAFF
J: TRBJ2-1; size: -; V: TRBV27; D: TRBD2; DNA: TGTGCCAGCAGTTCCAAGACTAGCGGCGCCAATGAGCAGTTCTTC; CDR3: CASSSKTSGANEQFF
J: TRBJ2-1; size: -; V: TRBV4-1; D: -; DNA: TGCGCCAGCAGCCAAGTTAATATGTTCGACAATGAGCAGTTCTTC; CDR3: CASSQVNMFDNEQFF
J: TRBJ2-7; size: -; V: TRBV5-1; D: -; DNA: TGCGCCAGCAGCTGGGAACAGACAGAATACGAGCAGTACTTC; CDR3: CASSWEQTEYEQYF
J: TRBJ2-7; size: -; V: TRBV5-1; D: TRBD1; DNA: TGCGCCAGCAGCTTCCCGGGACAGGGCTCCTACGAGCAGTACTTC; CDR3: CASSFPGQGSYEQYF
J: TRBJ2-7; size: -; V: TRBV7-3; D: -; DNA: TGTGCCAGCACCTCCCCCGCGGGCGTTTACTCCTACGAGCAGTACTTC; CDR3: CASTSPAGVYSYEQYF
J: TRBJ2-5; size: -; V: TRBV28; D: TRBD1; DNA: TGTGCCAGCAGTCTTCTGACCCCCGGGACAGCTTACCAAGAGACCCAGTACTTC; CDR3: CASSLLTPGTAYQETQYF
J: TRBJ1-2; size: -; V: TRBV28; D: TRBD1; DNA: TGTGCCAGCAGTTCCGGACCCGGGACAGAGCACTATGGCTACACCTTC; CDR3: CASSSGPGTEHYGYTF
J: TRBJ2-3; size: -; V: TRBV4-3; D: -; DNA: TGCGCCAGCAGCCGACTGACAGATTCTAGCACAGATACGCAGTATTTT; CDR3: CASSRLTDSSTDTQYF
J: TRBJ2-5; size: -; V: TRBV7-9; D: -; DNA: TGTGCCAGCAGCAGACGACTCGACCAAGAGACCCAGTACTTC; CDR3: CASSRRLDQETQYF
J: TRBJ1-2; size: -; V: TRBV6-1; D: TRBD1; DNA: TGTGCCAGCAGAGGACAGGGGGCTACTTATGGCTACACCTTC; CDR3: CASRGQGATYGYTF
J: TRBJ1-1; size: -; V: TRBV7-3; D: -; DNA: TGTGCCAGCAGCTTACGTGGGGGCGGGACTGAAGCTTTCTTT; CDR3: CASSLRGGGTEAFF
J: TRBJ2-7; size: few; V: TRBV11-2; D: -; DNA: TGTGCCAGCAGCTCGGACAGAGTCGGTTACGAGCAGTACTTC; CDR3: CASSSDRVGYEQYF
J: TRBJ2-7; size: -; V: TRBV5-6; D: -; DNA: TGTGCCAGCAGCTCGCGGAGCTCCTACGAGCAGTACTTC; CDR3: CASSSRSSYEQYF
J: TRBJ1-1; size: few; V: TRBV27; D: -; DNA: TGTGCCAGCAGTTTCGCAGGGGACACTGAAGCTTTCTTT; CDR3: CASSFAGDTEAFF
J: TRBJ2-3; size: -; V: TRBV5-1; D: TRBD2; DNA: TGCGCCAGCAGCTTGACTAGCGCAGATACGCAGTATTTT; CDR3: CASSLTSADTQYF
J: TRBJ2-5; size: few; V: TRBV27; D: -; DNA: TGTGCCAGCAGTTCGCGGGGTATGGAGACCCAGTACTTC; CDR3: CASSSRGMETQYF
J: TRBJ2-3; size: -; V: TRBV5-1; D: -; DNA: TGCGCCAGCAGCCCGGTCAGCACAGATACGCAGTATTTT; CDR3: CASSPVSTDTQYF
J: TRBJ1-5; size: -; V: TRBV5-5; D: TRBD1; DNA: TGTGCCAGCAGCTTGGAGGGACAGGGGAATCAGCCCCAGCATTTT; CDR3: CASSLEGQGNQPQHF
J: TRBJ2-7; size: few; V: TRBV9; D: -; DNA: TGTGCCAGCAGCGCAACCGGGACTGCCGACTCCTACGAGCAGTACTTC; CDR3: CASSATGTADSYEQYF
J: TRBJ2-7; size: -; V: TRBV29-1; D: -; DNA: TGCAGCGTTGAAAAAGACGGGAACGGCTACGAGCAGTACTTC; CDR3: CSVEKDGNGYEQYF
J: TRBJ1-2; size: few; V: TRBV27; D: -; DNA: TGTGCCAGCAGTTTAGGCTGGCCCTATGGCTACACCTTC; CDR3: CASSLGWPYGYTF
J: TRBJ1-3; size: few; V: TRBV6-1; D: TRBD1; DNA: TGTGCCAGCCGGACAGGGGGCGGAAACACCATATATTTT; CDR3: CASRTGGGNTIYF
J: TRBJ1-1; size: once; V: TRBV5-1; D: -; DNA: TGCGCCAGCAGCTTGGAGCAGGGCCCTGAAGCTTTCTTT; CDR3: CASSLEQGPEAFF
J: TRBJ1-5; size: few; V: TRBV6-6; D: TRBD1; DNA: TGTGCCAGCAGTATAGGACAGGGCCTAGGTCAGCCCCAGCATTTT; CDR3: CASSIGQGLGQPQHF
J: TRBJ1-2; size: -; V: TRBV5-1; D: -; DNA: TGCGCCAGCAGCTTGGGGGACACTCCCTTTACTAACTATGGCTACACCTTC; CDR3: CASSLGDTPFTNYGYTF
J: TRBJ1-5; size: -; V: TRBV6-6; D: -; DNA: TGTGCCAACTGGGGGGGCGGATATCATCAGCCCCAGCATTTT; CDR3: CANWGGGYHQPQHF
J: TRBJ1-2; size: -; V: TRBV28; D: -; DNA: TGTGCCAGCAGTCGTCAGTTGGCCTCCGCTGGCTACACCTTC; CDR3: CASSRQLASAGYTF
J: TRBJ2-2; size: -; V: TRBV6-4; D: TRBD1; DNA: TGTGCCAGCAGCTTGACAGGGGATACCGGGGAGCTGTTTTTT; CDR3: CASSLTGDTGELFF
J: TRBJ1-2; size: -; V: TRBV28; D: TRBD1; DNA: TGTGCCAGCACACTACCGGGACAGAACTATGGCTACACCTTC; CDR3: CASTLPGQNYGYTF
J: TRBJ2-3; size: -; V: TRBV5-1; D: -; DNA: TGCGCCAGCAGCTTACAGGGGGGGAGAGATACGCAGTATTTT; CDR3: CASSLQGGRDTQYF
J: TRBJ2-3; size: -; V: TRBV2; D: TRBD2; DNA: TGTGCCAGCAAACGACTAGCGGGGGTTACAGATACGCAGTATTTT; CDR3: CASKRLAGVTDTQYF
J: TRBJ2-3; size: many; V: TRBV4-1; D: -; DNA: TGCGCCAGCAGCCAAGACATCCGACTAGGGGGGGTTTTT; CDR3: CASSQDIRLGGVF
J: TRBJ2-1; size: -; V: TRBV7-3; D: TRBD1; DNA: TGTGCCAGCAGCTTAAGTCGGGACAGAGCGTACAATGAGCAGTTCTTC; CDR3: CASSLSRDRAYNEQFF
J: TRBJ2-7; size: -; V: TRBV15; D: -; DNA: TGTGCCACCAGCAGACCACTAGCTGGCGAGCAGTACTTC; CDR3: CATSRPLAGEQYF
J: TRBJ2-3; size: -; V: TRBV5-1; D: -; DNA: TGCGCCAGCAGCCCACTATCTGGAGATACGCAGTATTTT; CDR3: CASSPLSGDTQYF
J: TRBJ2-5; size: -; V: TRBV7-9; D: -; DNA: TGTGCCAGCAGCTTGGCCTCATCCTTCCAAGAGACCCAGTACTTC; CDR3: CASSLASSFQETQYF
J: TRBJ2-1; size: -; V: TRBV5-1; D: TRBD1; DNA: TGCGCCAGCAGCTTAGGGACAGAATCCTACAATGAGCAGTTCTTC; CDR3: CASSLGTESYNEQFF
J: TRBJ1-3; size: few; V: TRBV5-3; D: TRBD1; DNA: TGTGCCAGAAGCTTAGGACAGGGGGTAGTGTTCTCTGGAAACACCATATATTTT; CDR3: CARSLGQGVVFSGNTIYF
J: TRBJ1-1; size: few; V: TRBV11-2; D: TRBD1; DNA: TGTGCCAGCAGCTCGGATCCGACAGGGTTCACTGAAGCTTTCTTT; CDR3: CASSSDPTGFTEAFF
J: TRBJ2-5; size: -; V: TRBV5-6; D: -; DNA: TGTGCCAGCAATACGGTACAGGGTGGAAAGACCCAGTACTTC; CDR3: CASNTVQGGKTQYF
J: TRBJ1-1; size: -; V: TRBV27; D: TRBD1; DNA: TGTGCCAGCAGTTCAAGACAGGGGGCAATGGGCACTGAAGCTTTCTTT; CDR3: CASSSRQGAMGTEAFF
J: TRBJ2-5; size: few; V: TRBV6-5; D: -; DNA: TGTGCCAGCAGGGGGGGAGGGGGGGCATGGGAGACCCAGTACTTC; CDR3: CASRGGGGAWETQYF
J: TRBJ1-1; size: -; V: TRBV27; D: TRBD1; DNA: TGTGCCAGCAGTTTCGTGCAGGGGGCGCGAGGAACTGAAGCTTTCTTT; CDR3: CASSFVQGARGTEAFF
J: TRBJ1-2; size: -; V: TRBV6-5; D: TRBD1; DNA: TGTGCCAGCAGCAACAGGGGTGGCTACACCTTC; CDR3: CASSNRGGYTF
J: TRBJ2-3; size: -; V: TRBV18; D: TRBD2; DNA: TGTGCCAGCTCACCAATGGCGGGGGGTTACACAGATACGCAGTATTTT; CDR3: CASSPMAGGYTDTQYF
J: TRBJ2-7; size: -; V: TRBV29-1; D: -; DNA: TGCAGCGTTGAATATCCGGAGGGCTACGAGCAGTACTTC; CDR3: CSVEYPEGYEQYF
J: TRBJ1-2; size: -; V: TRBV29-1; D: -; DNA: TGCAGCGTTGAAAAACGGAACTATGGCTACACCTTC; CDR3: CSVEKRNYGYTF
J: TRBJ1-4; size: -; V: TRBV28; D: TRBD1; DNA: TGTGCCAGCAGGAAGGGACAGCGCCTTGAAAAACTGTTTTTT; CDR3: CASRKGQRLEKLFF
J: TRBJ2-7; size: -; V: TRBV18; D: -; DNA: TGTGCCAGCTCACCTGGGACAATGAACGAGCAGTACTTC; CDR3: CASSPGTMNEQYF